This is a list of T cell receptor beta chains from one sample in a study of shared clonotypes between healthy human individuals. Using immunoSEQ multiplex PCR, the repertoire was profiled, and TCRdb retains in-frame clones only, with some absent. The data contain more than 2,000,000 clones, approximately 92% of them singletons. The sample was naive CD4+ T cells sorted from blood. These receptors all stem from a man aged 18 to 30 in good health. Each CDR3 is given with its conserved first and last residue. A D gene is named only where the DNA matches it firmly. Only some rows state a clone size, as once, few, many or a class for expanded clones.

v_gene,d_gene,j_gene,abundance,CDR3nt,CDR3aa
TRBV18,-,TRBJ1-6,-,TGTGCCAGCTCACCCGTATCATCGGGGGTTGGTTCACCCCTCCACTTT,CASSPVSSGVGSPLHF
TRBV18,-,TRBJ1-2,-,TGTGCCAGCTCACCACCTAACGGCAGGGATGGAAGCTATGGCTACACCTTC,CASSPPNGRDGSYGYTF
TRBV7-6,TRBD1,TRBJ2-7,-,TGTGCCAGCAGCTTAGGCGACAGGGGGTACGAGCAGTACTTC,CASSLGDRGYEQYF
TRBV7-9,-,TRBJ1-1,-,TGTGCCAGCAGCTTAGTGGGGGGCGGATTCGGGGCTTTCTTT,CASSLVGGGFGAFF
TRBV5-6,TRBD1,TRBJ2-5,-,TGTGCCAGCAGCTTGGTGGACAGGTCACAAGAGACCCAGTACTTC,CASSLVDRSQETQYF
TRBV19,-,TRBJ1-3,-,TGTGCCAGTAGTCCCAACTCTGGAAACACCATATATTTT,CASSPNSGNTIYF
TRBV30,-,TRBJ2-3,-,TGTGCCAGGGGGAGGTCCGATACGCAGTATTTT,CARGRSDTQYF
TRBV19,TRBD1,TRBJ2-7,-,TGTGCCAGTAGTACAAGCAAGGACAGGGACTACGAGCAGTACTTC,CASSTSKDRDYEQYF
TRBV6-5,TRBD1,TRBJ2-7,-,TGTGCCAGCAGTTACTCGGGGACAGGCACTTACGAGCAGTACTTC,CASSYSGTGTYEQYF
TRBV6-5,-,TRBJ2-7,-,TGTGCCAGCAGTTACGTTACGGGAGCCGTGTACGAGCAGTACTTC,CASSYVTGAVYEQYF
TRBV4-3,-,TRBJ2-1,-,TGCGCCAGCAGCCAAGTGGGCAGGGGTCCCTACAATGAGCAGTTCTTC,CASSQVGRGPYNEQFF
TRBV5-1,-,TRBJ1-3,-,TGCGCCAGCAGCTTGGGGCCCGGTCATGGAAACACCATATATTTT,CASSLGPGHGNTIYF
TRBV5-4,-,TRBJ1-1,-,TGTGCCAGCAGCTTGGCCGGGGGGGGCCTGAACACTGAAGCTTTCTTT,CASSLAGGGLNTEAFF
TRBV4-3,TRBD1,TRBJ1-1,-,TGCGCCAGCAGCCCAGACAGGGCGTGGGCTGAAGCTTTCTTT,CASSPDRAWAEAFF
TRBV30,-,TRBJ2-7,-,TGTGCCTGGAGGAGCGAACAGGGTCGACCCTCCTACGAGCAGTACTTC,CAWRSEQGRPSYEQYF
TRBV7-8,TRBD1,TRBJ2-7,-,TGTGCCAGCAGCTTAGGAAGGGACAGGGGTTATGTTGGGGACGAGCAGTACTTC,CASSLGRDRGYVGDEQYF
TRBV7-2,-,TRBJ2-3,-,TGTGCCAGCAGCTTGGCAGGAAACACAGATACGCAGTATTTT,CASSLAGNTDTQYF
TRBV6-1,TRBD2,TRBJ2-1,-,TGTGCCAGCATCTTACGGGGGGGATTAGGCAATGAGCAGTTCTTC,CASILRGGLGNEQFF
TRBV11-3,-,TRBJ2-3,-,TGTGCCAGCAGCTATGGGACAGATACGCAGTATTTT,CASSYGTDTQYF
TRBV4-3,-,TRBJ2-2,once,TGCGCCAGCAGCCAAGAGGGGGGGGCAGGCGGCGCCGGGGAGCTGTTTTTT,CASSQEGGAGGAGELFF
TRBV5-1,TRBD1,TRBJ1-1,-,TGCGCCAGCAGCTTCGGAGGGGGCGCGGCTACTGAAGCTTTCTTT,CASSFGGGAATEAFF
TRBV18,TRBD2,TRBJ2-2,-,TGTGCCAGCTCACCGGGACTAGCATCCACCGGGGAGCTGTTTTTT,CASSPGLASTGELFF
TRBV5-6,TRBD1,TRBJ1-2,-,TGTGCCAGCAGCTTCCGACAGGGTGGGGGCTACACCTTC,CASSFRQGGGYTF
TRBV6-1,TRBD1,TRBJ2-4,-,TGTGCCAGCGGACAGGGGAACGCCAAAAACATTCAGTACTTC,CASGQGNAKNIQYF
TRBV28,-,TRBJ1-6,-,TGTGCCAGCAGGTTGGGAGGGAAAAGCTCCTATAATTCACCCCTCCACTTT,CASRLGGKSSYNSPLHF
TRBV7-2,-,TRBJ2-3,-,TGTGCCAGCAGCTCTAACGATAGGACGGAACCCACAGATACGCAGTATTTT,CASSSNDRTEPTDTQYF
TRBV19,-,TRBJ2-5,-,TGTGCCAGTAGTATCAGGGAGACCCAAAGCTTGGAGACCCAGTACTTC,CASSIRETQSLETQYF
TRBV5-1,-,TRBJ1-4,-,TGCGCCAGCAAGCCCCCCCAGGAACTGTTTTTT,CASKPPQELFF
TRBV4-3,-,TRBJ2-7,once,TGCGCCAGCAGCCTCGCGACTAGTTACGAGCAGTACTTC,CASSLATSYEQYF
TRBV14,-,TRBJ2-5,-,TGTGCCAGCAGCCGGCGTTTCGAGACCCAGTACTTC,CASSRRFETQYF
TRBV10-2,-,TRBJ2-1,-,TGCGCCAGCACAGGCAGTTACAATGAGCAGTTCTTC,CASTGSYNEQFF
TRBV28,-,TRBJ1-3,-,TGTGCCAGCTCCTCCCCCGACAGCGAAAACACCATATATTTT,CASSSPDSENTIYF
TRBV11-2,-,TRBJ2-5,-,TGTGCCAGCAGCTATAGCCCAGAGACCCAGTACTTC,CASSYSPETQYF
TRBV7-2,-,TRBJ2-7,-,TGTGCCAGCAGCTCCAGGCGCGACAGAGGCTACGAGCAGTACTTC,CASSSRRDRGYEQYF
TRBV7-2,-,TRBJ2-7,-,TGTGCCAGCAGCTTTTGGGTCGGCTACGAGCAGTACTTC,CASSFWVGYEQYF
TRBV6-5,TRBD1,TRBJ2-7,-,TGTGCCAGCAGTTACTCCGGGACAGGGAGCTACGAGCAGTACTTC,CASSYSGTGSYEQYF
TRBV10-3,-,TRBJ2-1,-,TGTGCCATCAGTGAGTCGCTAGTTGGCGCGGGGTTTGGGAATGAGCAGTTCTTC,CAISESLVGAGFGNEQFF
TRBV6-1,TRBD1,TRBJ2-6,-,TGTGCCAGCAGTGAACGGGACAGGCTTAGGGCCAACGTCCTGACTTTC,CASSERDRLRANVLTF
TRBV5-1,-,TRBJ2-7,-,TGCGCCTCGCGCGCTGGGGATATCAGAGAAGAGCAGTACTTC,CASRAGDIREEQYF
TRBV30,-,TRBJ2-5,-,TGTGCCTGGAGTGTTGGAGGGACCCAAGAGACCCAGTACTTC,CAWSVGGTQETQYF
TRBV6-5,-,TRBJ2-5,-,TGTGCCAGCAGCCAGCAGGACACCTCCCGGGAGACCCAGTACTTC,CASSQQDTSRETQYF
TRBV2,TRBD2,TRBJ2-3,-,TGTGCCAGCAGTGAATCAAGTGGACTAGCGGCTAGCACAGATACGCAGTATTTT,CASSESSGLAASTDTQYF
TRBV6-5,-,TRBJ1-1,-,TGTGCCAGCAGACGGGGCAGGGGTGAGGCTGAAGCTTTCTTT,CASRRGRGEAEAFF
TRBV5-1,-,TRBJ1-2,-,TGCGCCAGCAGTGCGGGGGATAACTATGGCTACACCTTC,CASSAGDNYGYTF
TRBV4-1,-,TRBJ1-4,-,TGCGCCAGCAGCCCGCTACAGGGTGCTCAGGCCGAAAAACTGTTTTTT,CASSPLQGAQAEKLFF
TRBV27,-,TRBJ2-7,once,TGTGCCAGCAGTTCCCCCCTCCAGGGCTACGAGCAGTACTTC,CASSSPLQGYEQYF
TRBV30,-,TRBJ1-2,-,TGTGCCTGGAGTTCCCGGCAGGGCGAACCGCACACCTTC,CAWSSRQGEPHTF
TRBV15,TRBD1,TRBJ1-5,-,TGTGCCACCAGCAGAGGAGGACAGGAGGGTCAGCCCCAGCATTTT,CATSRGGQEGQPQHF
TRBV7-8,-,TRBJ1-2,-,TGTGCCAGCAGCTTAGGAGGGGAGTGGGGCTACACCTTC,CASSLGGEWGYTF
TRBV11-2,-,TRBJ1-6,-,TGTGCCAGCAGCTTAGCCGGCAGATTTAATTCACCCCTCCACTTT,CASSLAGRFNSPLHF
TRBV5-1,-,TRBJ1-1,-,TGCGCCAGCAACCCTTCCGGCGGGGGGAACACTGAAGCTTTCTTT,CASNPSGGGNTEAFF
TRBV7-9,-,TRBJ2-1,-,TGTGCCAGCAGCTCATATCCGGGACCCCAGAGGTACAATGAGCAGTTCTTC,CASSSYPGPQRYNEQFF
TRBV4-2,-,TRBJ1-6,-,TGTGCCAGCAGCCAAGATCAGGGCAGGGTGGGTTCACCCCTCCACTTT,CASSQDQGRVGSPLHF
TRBV7-2,-,TRBJ2-2,-,TGTGCCAGCAGCCCCGGGAGCGGAGTCACACCCGGGGAGCTGTTTTTT,CASSPGSGVTPGELFF
TRBV5-4,-,TRBJ1-4,few,TGTGCCAGCAGCTGGGACAATGAAAAACTGTTTTTT,CASSWDNEKLFF
TRBV10-1,-,TRBJ2-2,-,TGCGCCAGCAGTGAATGGGCTGTGAACACCGGGGAGCTGTTTTTT,CASSEWAVNTGELFF
TRBV4-1,-,TRBJ1-4,-,TGCGCCAGCAGCCCCGAAGACAGGCCAACTAATGAAAAACTGTTTTTT,CASSPEDRPTNEKLFF